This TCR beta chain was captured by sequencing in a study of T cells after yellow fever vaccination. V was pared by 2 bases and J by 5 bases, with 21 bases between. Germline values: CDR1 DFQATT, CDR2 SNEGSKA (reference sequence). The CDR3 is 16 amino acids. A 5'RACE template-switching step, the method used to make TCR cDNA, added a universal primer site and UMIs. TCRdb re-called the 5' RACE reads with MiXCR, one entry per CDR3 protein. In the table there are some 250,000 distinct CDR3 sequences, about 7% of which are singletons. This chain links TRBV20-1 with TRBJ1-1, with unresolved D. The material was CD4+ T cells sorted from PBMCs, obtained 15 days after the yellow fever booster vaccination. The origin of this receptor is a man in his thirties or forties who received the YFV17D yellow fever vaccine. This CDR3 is CSARTHMEGRETEAFF. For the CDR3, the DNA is TGCAGTGCTAGAACTCACATGGAGGGAAGGGAGACTGAAGCTTTCTTT.